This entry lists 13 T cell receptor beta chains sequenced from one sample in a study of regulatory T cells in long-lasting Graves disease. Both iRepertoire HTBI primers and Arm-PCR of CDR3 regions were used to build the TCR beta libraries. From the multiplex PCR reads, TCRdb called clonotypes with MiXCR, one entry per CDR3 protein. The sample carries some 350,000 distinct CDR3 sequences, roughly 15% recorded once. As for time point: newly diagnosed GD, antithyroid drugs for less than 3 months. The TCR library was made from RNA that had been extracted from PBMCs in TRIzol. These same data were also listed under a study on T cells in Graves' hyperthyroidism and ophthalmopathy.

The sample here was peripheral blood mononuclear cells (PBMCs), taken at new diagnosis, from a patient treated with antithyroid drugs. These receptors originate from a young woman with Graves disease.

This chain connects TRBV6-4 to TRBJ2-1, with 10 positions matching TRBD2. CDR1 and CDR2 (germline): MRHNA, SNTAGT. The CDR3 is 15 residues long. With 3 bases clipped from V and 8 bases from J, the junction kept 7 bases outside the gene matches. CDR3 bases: TGTGCCAGCAGTGAACTAGCGGGGAGAGCCGATGAGCAGTTCTTC. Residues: CASSELAGRADEQFF.

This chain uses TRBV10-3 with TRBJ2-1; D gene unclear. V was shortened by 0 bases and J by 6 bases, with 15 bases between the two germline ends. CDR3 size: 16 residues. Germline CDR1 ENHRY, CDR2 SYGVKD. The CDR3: CAISESGWGLGNEQFF. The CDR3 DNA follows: TGTGCCATCAGTGAGTCGGGTTGGGGTTTGGGCAATGAGCAGTTCTTC.

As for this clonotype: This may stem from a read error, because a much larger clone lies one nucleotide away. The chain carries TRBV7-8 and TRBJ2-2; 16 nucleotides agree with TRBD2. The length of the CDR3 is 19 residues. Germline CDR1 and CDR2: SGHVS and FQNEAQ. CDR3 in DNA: TGTGCCAGCAGCTCCTCCGGGACTAGCGGGAGGGCGCGTCGCGGGGAGCGGTTTTTT. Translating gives CASSSSGTSGRARRGERFF.

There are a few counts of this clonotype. In DNA, the CDR3 is TGCAGCGTGGGACAGGACCGAAATCAGCCCCAGCATTTT. Encoded protein: CSVGQDRNQPQHF. This rearrangement joins TRBV29-1 to TRBJ1-5; 8 bases align to TRBD1. Germline-derived CDR1 and CDR2 are SQVTM and ANQGSEA. The CDR3 loop spans 13 amino acids. The J segment lost 4 bases and the V segment lost 6 bases, leaving 5 bases of the junction unmatched.

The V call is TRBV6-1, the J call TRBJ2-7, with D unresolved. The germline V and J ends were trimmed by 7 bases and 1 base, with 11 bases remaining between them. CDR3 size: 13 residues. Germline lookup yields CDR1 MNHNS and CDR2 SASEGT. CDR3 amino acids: CASKRQNSYEQYF. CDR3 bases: TGTGCCAGCAAAAGGCAGAATTCCTACGAGCAGTACTTC.

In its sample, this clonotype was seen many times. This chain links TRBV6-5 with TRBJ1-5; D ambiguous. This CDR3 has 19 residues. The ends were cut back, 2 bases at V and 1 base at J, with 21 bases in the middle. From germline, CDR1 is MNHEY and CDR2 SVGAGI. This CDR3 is CASSYPRAATPISNQPQHF. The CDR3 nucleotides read TGTGCCAGCAGTTACCCGCGGGCCGCAACCCCCATCAGCAATCAGCCCCAGCATTTT.

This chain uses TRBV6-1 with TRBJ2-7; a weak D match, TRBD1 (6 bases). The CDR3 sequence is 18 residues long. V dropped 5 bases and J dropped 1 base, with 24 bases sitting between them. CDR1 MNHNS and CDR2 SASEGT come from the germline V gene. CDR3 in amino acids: CASSRSPPSGAASYEQYF. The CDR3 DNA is TGTGCCAGCAGTCGGTCGCCGCCCTCAGGGGCGGCATCCTACGAGCAGTACTTC.

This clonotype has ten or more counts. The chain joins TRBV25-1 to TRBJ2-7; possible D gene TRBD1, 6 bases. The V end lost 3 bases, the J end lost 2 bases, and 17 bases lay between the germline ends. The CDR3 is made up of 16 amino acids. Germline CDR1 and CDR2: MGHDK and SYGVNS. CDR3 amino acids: CASSDYRAHGAYEQYF. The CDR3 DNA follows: TGTGCCAGCAGTGACTACAGGGCCCACGGGGCCTACGAGCAGTACTTC.

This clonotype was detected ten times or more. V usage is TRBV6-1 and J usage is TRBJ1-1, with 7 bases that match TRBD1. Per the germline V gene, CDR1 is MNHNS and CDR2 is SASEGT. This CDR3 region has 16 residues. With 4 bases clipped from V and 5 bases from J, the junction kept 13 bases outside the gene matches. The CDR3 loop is CASSGGRRGRSTEAFF. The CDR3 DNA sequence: TGTGCCAGCAGTGGGGGGAGGAGGGGGCGGTCGACTGAAGCTTTCTTT.

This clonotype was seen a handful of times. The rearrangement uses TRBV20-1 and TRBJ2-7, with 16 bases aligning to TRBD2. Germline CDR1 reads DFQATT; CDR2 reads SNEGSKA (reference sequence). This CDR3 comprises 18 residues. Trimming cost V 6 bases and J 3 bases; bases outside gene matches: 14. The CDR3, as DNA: TGCAGTGCACGGGGACTAGCGGGAGGGGCAGATCCGTTCTACGAGCAGTACTTC. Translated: CSARGLAGGADPFYEQYF.

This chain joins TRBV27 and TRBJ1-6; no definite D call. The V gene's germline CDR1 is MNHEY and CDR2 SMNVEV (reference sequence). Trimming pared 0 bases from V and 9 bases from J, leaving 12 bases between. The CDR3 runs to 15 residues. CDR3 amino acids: CASSLSPGGGSPLHF. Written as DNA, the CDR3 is TGTGCCAGCAGTTTATCTCCAGGAGGAGGTTCACCCCTCCACTTT.

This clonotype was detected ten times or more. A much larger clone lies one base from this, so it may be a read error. The CDR3 reads CASSHETQYF. The DNA for the CDR3 is TGTGCCAGCAGCCATGAGACCCAGTACTTC. The V gene is TRBV7-9, the J gene TRBJ2-5; D call uncertain. This CDR3 contains 10 residues. Per germline, CDR1 SEHNR and CDR2 FQNEAQ (reference sequence). V shed 5 bases and J shed 5 bases, with 3 bases lying between them.

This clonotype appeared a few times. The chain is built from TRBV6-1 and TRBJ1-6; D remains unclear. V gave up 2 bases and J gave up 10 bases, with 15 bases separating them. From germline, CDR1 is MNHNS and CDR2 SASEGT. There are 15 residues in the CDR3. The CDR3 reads CASSERPASGSPLHF. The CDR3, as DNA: TGTGCCAGCAGTGAACGACCAGCGTCTGGGTCACCCCTCCACTTT.